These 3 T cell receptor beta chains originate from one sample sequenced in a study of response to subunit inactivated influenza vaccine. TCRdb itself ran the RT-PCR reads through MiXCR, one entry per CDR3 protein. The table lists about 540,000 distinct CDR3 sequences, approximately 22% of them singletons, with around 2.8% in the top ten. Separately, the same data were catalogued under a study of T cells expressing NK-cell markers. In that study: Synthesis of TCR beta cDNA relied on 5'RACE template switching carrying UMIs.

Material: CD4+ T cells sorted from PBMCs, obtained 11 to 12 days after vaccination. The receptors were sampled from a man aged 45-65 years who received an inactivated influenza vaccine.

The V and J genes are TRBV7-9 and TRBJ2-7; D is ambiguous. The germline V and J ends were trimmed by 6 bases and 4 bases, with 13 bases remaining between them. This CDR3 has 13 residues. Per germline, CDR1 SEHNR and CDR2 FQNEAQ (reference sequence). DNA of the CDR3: TGTGCCAGCAGTCCGTCAGCTAGGTACGAGCAGTACTTC. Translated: CASSPSARYEQYF.

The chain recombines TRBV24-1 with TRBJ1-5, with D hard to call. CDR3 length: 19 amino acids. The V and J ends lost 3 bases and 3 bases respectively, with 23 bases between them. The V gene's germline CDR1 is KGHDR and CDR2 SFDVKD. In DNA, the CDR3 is TGTGCCACCAGTGATCCGGACGGTGAGCGCGCCTGGTACAATCAGCCCCAGCATTTT. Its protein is CATSDPDGERAWYNQPQHF.

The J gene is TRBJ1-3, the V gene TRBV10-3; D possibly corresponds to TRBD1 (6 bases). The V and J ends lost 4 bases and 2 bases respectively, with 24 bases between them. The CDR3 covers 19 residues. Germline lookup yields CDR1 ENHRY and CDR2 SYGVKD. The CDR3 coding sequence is TGTGCCATCAGTGGAGTGAGTGGGGGGACACCGTTCACTGGAAACACCATATATTTT. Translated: CAISGVSGGTPFTGNTIYF.